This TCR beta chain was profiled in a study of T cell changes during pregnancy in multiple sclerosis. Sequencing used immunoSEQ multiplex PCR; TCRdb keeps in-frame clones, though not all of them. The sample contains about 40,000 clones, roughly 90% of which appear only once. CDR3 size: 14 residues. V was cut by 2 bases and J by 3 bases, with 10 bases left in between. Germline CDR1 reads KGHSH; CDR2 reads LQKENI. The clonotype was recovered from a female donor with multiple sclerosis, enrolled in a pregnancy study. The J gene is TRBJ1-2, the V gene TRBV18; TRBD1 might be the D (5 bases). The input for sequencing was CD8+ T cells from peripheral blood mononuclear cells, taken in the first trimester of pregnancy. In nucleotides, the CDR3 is TGTGCCAGCTCACCAACTCAGGGCGACTATGGCTACACCTTC. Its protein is CASSPTQGDYGYTF.